This section outlines one T cell receptor (beta chain) sequence together with its context. This specimen comes from a study of T cells in Graves' hyperthyroidism and ophthalmopathy. Amplified TCR beta CDR3 regions came from RNA transcripts. A first-round RT-PCR of the TCR CDR3 used the HTBI primer set. TCRdb itself ran the multiplex PCR reads through MiXCR, one entry per CDR3 protein. The top ten clones hold roughly 35% of a sample with approximately 330,000 distinct CDR3 sequences, roughly an eighth of them seen once. This clonotype was obtained from a woman aged 40 to 55 with Graves' ophthalmopathy. The specimen was blood.

The CDR3 reads CASQGGGLEQFF. CDR3 DNA sequence: TGTGCCAGCCAGGGGGGAGGGCTTGAGCAGTTCTTC. The gene calls are TRBV12-3 or TRBV12-4 and TRBJ2-1; the D call may be TRBD1 or TRBD2 (7 bases each). V shed 8 bases and J shed 9 bases, with 14 bases lying between them. The CDR3 is 12 residues long.